These T cell receptor beta chains were read from a single sample in a study of early T cells in non-severe SARS-CoV-2 infection. From the 5' RACE reads, TCRdb called clonotypes with MiXCR, one entry per CDR3 protein. The sample has fewer than 35,000 distinct CDR3 sequences; approximately 5.3% are singletons. The sequenced sample was whole blood. These TCRs come from an adult who was a healthcare worker with PCR-confirmed SARS-CoV-2 infection or an uninfected control (not recorded which). CDR3s include the opening cysteine and the closing phenylalanine or tryptophan. D genes are given only for firm matches. Size is stated for part of the rows, as once, few or many counts, or as a class when the clone is expanded.

TGTGCCAGCAGCCAAACAGGGGAAAGCTCCTACAATGAGCAGTTCTTC CASSQTGESSYNEQFF NA TRBD1 TRBJ2-1 TRBV14 16
TGTGCCAGCAGTTACTCGTGGGGGGGAGATTCACCCCTCCACTTT CASSYSWGGDSPLHF NA NA TRBJ1-6 TRBV6-6 15
TGTGCCAGCAGCTTAGACAGCGGGGGGGCTTATGAGCAGTTCTTC CASSLDSGGAYEQFF many TRBD2 TRBJ2-1 TRBV7-2 15
TGTGCCAGTAGTCTCCTGTACAGGAGCACTGAAGCTTTCTTT CASSLLYRSTEAFF many NA TRBJ1-1 TRBV19 14
TGTGCCAGCAGCTTACCCACTCGGAATTCACCCCTCCACTTT CASSLPTRNSPLHF many NA TRBJ1-6 TRBV7-6 14
TGCGCCAGCAGCTTGGCCCCAGGGAACTATGGCTACACCTTC CASSLAPGNYGYTF many NA TRBJ1-2 TRBV5-1 14
TGTGCCAGCAGCTTAGAGCCGCTCGACTCCTACGAGCAGTACTTC CASSLEPLDSYEQYF many NA TRBJ2-7 TRBV11-2 15
TGTGCCAGCAGCTCAATAGGGGGAACTAATGAAAAACTGTTTTTT CASSSIGGTNEKLFF many NA TRBJ1-4 TRBV28 15
TGCGCCAGCAGCTTGGCCTACTCCCGGGACTCGGACCGGGGATACACCGGGGAGCTGTTTTTT CASSLAYSRDSDRGYTGELFF many NA TRBJ2-2 TRBV5-1 21
TGCGCCAGCAGCCAAGGACCGCAGGGAAGAGATACGCAGTATTTT CASSQGPQGRDTQYF many NA TRBJ2-3 TRBV4-1 15
TGTGCCAGCAGTTTCCCAGGGGGAGAGACCCAGTACTTC CASSFPGGETQYF NA TRBD1 TRBJ2-5 TRBV28 13
TGTGCCAGCAACCTGGCGGGGGGGATCTCAGATACGCAGTATTTT CASNLAGGISDTQYF many TRBD2 TRBJ2-3 TRBV9 15